The 19 T cell receptor beta chains below were found in one sample sequenced in a study of post-analysis software for immune sequencing data. The antigens for these receptors are not known. Study-level findings and limits: Patients had higher frequencies than controls of about five TRBV segments, including TRBV5-6, TRBV5-1 and TRBV20-1.

Unique molecular identifiers were present in the TCR beta cDNA libraries. TCRdb passed the PCR reads through MiXCR, listing each CDR3 protein once. This table holds more than 500,000 distinct CDR3 sequences, around a third found once. The specimen sequenced was blood. The receptors were sampled from a girl aged 2-17 years with multiple sclerosis.

This clonotype was found once. The chain joins TRBV2 to TRBJ2-1; 7 nucleotides agree with TRBD2. Germline values: CDR1 SNHLY, CDR2 FYNNEI. The V segment lost 5 bases and the J segment 6 bases; nucleotides outside the gene matches: 13. CDR3 length: 16 amino acids. The CDR3 spells CASSQNPGGFANEQFF. CDR3 sequence (DNA): TGTGCCAGCAGTCAAAACCCGGGGGGTTTTGCCAATGAGCAGTTCTTC.

This clonotype was seen only a few times. The CDR3 nucleotides read TGCAGTGCTAGCGGGGGGGCGAAGACCCAGTACTTC. It codes for CSASGGAKTQYF. V usage is TRBV20-1 and J usage is TRBJ2-7; 8 bases are a match to TRBD2. The end of the DNA is better explained by TRBJ2-5, so the J call may be wrong. Germline V gene data show CDR1 as DFQATT and CDR2 as SNEGSKA (reference sequence). The CDR3 is 12 residues long.

This chain uses TRBV7-3 with TRBJ2-3; 9 nucleotides agree with TRBD2. Germline assignment: CDR1 SGHTA and CDR2 FQGTGA. This CDR3 spans 16 amino acids. After removal of 5 bases from V and 1 base from J, the junction contained 7 bases not matched to a gene. CDR3 nucleotides: TGTGCCAGCAGCGTAATTAGCGGGGGCGGCACAGATACGCAGTATTTT. It is translated as CASSVISGGGTDTQYF.

The J gene is TRBJ2-5, the V gene TRBV7-9; D may be TRBD1 (5 bases). CDR3 length: 14 amino acids. Between the trimmed V and J ends, which lost 1 base and 3 bases, there was a span of 9 bases. Germline V CDR1 and CDR2: SEHNR, FQNEAQ (reference sequence). Here the CDR3 reads CASSLVGAKETQYF. Written as DNA, the CDR3 is TGTGCCAGCAGCTTAGTAGGGGCCAAAGAGACCCAGTACTTC.

The rearrangement joins TRBV5-1 to TRBJ1-1, with D tentatively TRBD1 (6 bases). CDR3 length: 15 residues. Germline V gene data show CDR1 as SGHRS and CDR2 as YFSETQ. Trimming left V 0 bases short and J 1 base short, with 10 bases between. As DNA, the CDR3 is TGCGCCAGCAGCTTGGGAGGGGGTGAGAACACTGAAGCTTTCTTT. Translation gives CASSLGGGENTEAFF.

This clonotype occurred a few times. The genes are TRBV12-3 or TRBV12-4 and TRBJ2-3; D perhaps matches TRBD2 (5 bases). V lost 7 bases, J lost 4 bases, and 9 bases lay in between. This CDR3 has 12 residues. Here the CDR3 DNA reads TGTGCCAGCACCCCGCGGGCAGATACGCAGTATTTT. Its translation: CASTPRADTQYF.

This chain connects TRBV5-6 to TRBJ2-5; D may be TRBD1 (6 bases). V was cut by 3 bases and J by 5 bases, with 20 bases left in between. In germline, CDR1 is SGHDT, CDR2 YYEEEE. The CDR3 sequence is 16 residues long. The CDR3: CASSWILQGNAETQYF. In DNA, the CDR3 is TGTGCCAGCAGCTGGATACTACAGGGTAATGCTGAGACCCAGTACTTC.

V gene TRBV7-9 combines with J gene TRBJ1-1, with D tentatively TRBD1 (5 bases). V lost 2 bases to trimming and J lost 5 bases, with 12 bases between them. This CDR3 comprises 14 residues. Germline loops: CDR1 SEHNR, CDR2 FQNEAQ (reference sequence). The CDR3, as DNA: TGTGCCAGCAGCTTAAGTCGGGGGTATACTGAAGCTTTCTTT. Translation: CASSLSRGYTEAFF.

This chain uses TRBV20-1 with TRBJ1-1; D is ambiguous. V was trimmed by 1 base and J by 0 bases, leaving 6 bases between them. Germline assignment: CDR1 DFQATT and CDR2 SNEGSKA (reference sequence). The CDR3 is 13 residues long. The CDR3 coding sequence is TGCAGTGCTAGAGGACCTATGAACACTGAAGCTTTCTTT. This sequence encodes CSARGPMNTEAFF.

The CDR3 protein is CASSQGIGSPQGNQPQHF. Written as DNA, the CDR3 is TGTGCCAGCAGCCAAGGAATAGGATCTCCCCAGGGGAATCAGCCCCAGCATTTT. The chain links TRBV4-2 to TRBJ1-5, with D possibly matching TRBD1 (6 bases). With 1 base removed from V and 4 bases from J, the gap between germline ends came to 20 bases. CDR3 length equals 18 residues. From germline, CDR1 is LGHNA and CDR2 YNFKEQ.

This clonotype has a handful of counts. The chain couples TRBV5-1 to TRBJ1-1, with TRBD1 matching over 10 bases. The CDR3 spans 17 residues. Germline CDR1 reads SGHRS; CDR2 reads YFSETQ. Trimming removed 4 bases from V and 6 bases from J; junction bases left unmatched: 15. The CDR3 reads CASSRILTGGRYAEAFF. CDR3 coding DNA: TGCGCCAGCAGCCGAATTCTGACAGGGGGCCGATACGCTGAAGCTTTCTTT.

This clonotype has more than one count but fewer than ten. CDR3 residues: CASSLVVTGDTEAFF. The DNA for the CDR3 is TGTGCCAGCAGCTTAGTTGTGACAGGGGACACTGAAGCTTTCTTT. The chain is built from TRBV7-2 and TRBJ1-1; 8 positions agree with TRBD1. Germline values: CDR1 SGHTA, CDR2 FQGNSA. This CDR3 spans 15 amino acids. J was trimmed by 3 bases and V by 1 base; bases with no gene match: 4.

This chain uses TRBV20-1 with TRBJ2-7, with D possibly being TRBD1 (5 bases). The ends were cut back, 5 bases at V and 1 base at J, with 18 bases in the middle. This CDR3 contains 15 residues. Germline lookup yields CDR1 DFQATT and CDR2 SNEGSKA (reference sequence). CDR3 sequence (DNA): TGCAGTGCTTTAAACAGGAAAACTACATCCTACGAGCAGTACTTC. It yields the protein CSALNRKTTSYEQYF.

In its sample, this clonotype was seen a few times. The J gene is TRBJ1-4, the V gene TRBV27; no clear D gene. V was pared by 5 bases and J by 10 bases, with 11 bases between. From germline, CDR1 is MNHEY and CDR2 SMNVEV (reference sequence). This CDR3 region has 12 residues. CDR3 amino acids: CASSTTLGKLFF. CDR3 DNA: TGTGCCAGCAGTACGACCCTAGGAAAACTGTTTTTT.

The rearrangement joins TRBV12-3 or TRBV12-4 to TRBJ1-6; D is uncertain. The ends were cut back, 3 bases at V and 11 bases at J, with 8 bases in the middle. CDR3 length: 12 amino acids. The CDR3: CASSFRHPPLHF. Here the CDR3 DNA reads TGTGCCAGCAGTTTTCGGCATCCACCCCTCCACTTT.

Here the CDR3 reads CASSLEQGIGSPLHF. The CDR3 DNA reads as TGTGCCAGCAGCTTAGAACAGGGGATCGGTTCACCCCTCCACTTT. This chain joins TRBV11-2 and TRBJ1-6; TRBD1 agrees at 7 bases. V trimming: 0 bases; J trimming: 9 bases; junction bases outside the gene matches: 5. This CDR3 spans 15 amino acids. The germline gives CDR1 SGHAT, CDR2 FQNNGV.

This chain connects TRBV6-2 or TRBV6-3 to TRBJ2-1; 7 bases map to TRBD2. The end of the DNA is better explained by TRBJ2-7, so the J call may be wrong. Germline V lookup: CDR1 MNHEY, CDR2 SVGEGT. The CDR3 runs 15 residues. This chain's CDR3 is CASSNSGESCNEQYF. In nucleotides, the CDR3 is TGTGCCAGCAGCAACAGCGGGGAATCCTGCAATGAGCAGTACTTC.

There are a few counts of this clonotype. This chain joins TRBV14 and TRBJ2-6, with 7 bases lining up with TRBD1. J was trimmed by 0 bases and V by 6 bases; bases with no gene match: 11. CDR1 and CDR2 from the germline V gene are SGHDN and FVKESK. The CDR3 has 18 amino acids. CDR3: CASRRQGNLNSGANVLTF. CDR3 nucleotides: TGTGCCAGCAGGCGACAGGGCAACCTTAACTCTGGGGCCAACGTCCTGACTTTC. Variable domain in full (rest from reference TRBV14 and TRBJ2-6): EAGVTQFPSHSVIEKGQTVTLRCDPISGHDNLYWYRRVMGKEIKFLLHFVKESKQDESGMPNNRFLAERTGGTYSTLKVQPAELEDSGVYFCASRRQGNLNSGANVLTFGAGSRLTVL.

This clonotype was seen only a few times. This chain joins TRBV6-4 and TRBJ1-1; TRBD1 might be the D (5 bases). The germline gives CDR1 MRHNA, CDR2 SNTAGT. Deletions cut 3 bases from V and 8 bases from J, with 13 bases between. The CDR3 contains 13 residues. CDR3 bases: TGTGCCAGCAGTGAATTTACAGGCTCGGAAGCTTTCTTT. It yields the protein CASSEFTGSEAFF.